In its sample, the clone carrying this T cell receptor (beta chain) was seen a few times. The V gene lost 1 base and the J gene lost 3 bases, with 8 bases spanning the gap. Germline CDR1 and CDR2: SGHRS and YFSETQ. This CDR3 spans 13 amino acids. As originally analysed: Nucleated cell counts were estimated from reference gene primer amplification. Repertoires were generated with immunoSEQ multiplex PCR, while TCRdb's copy carries only in-frame clones and drops some. V and J calls and clone size are as listed in that table; D and trimming were resolved from the DNA. The sample carries roughly 100,000 clones, 85% to 90% recorded once. The data derive from a study of blood T cell repertoires in COVID-19. Study summary: Samples representing acute and convalescent COVID-19 were sourced from the United States, Italy and Spain. PBMCs, B-cell-depleted T cells, or T cells provided the cDNA or gDNA that made up the material.

This receptor was obtained from a man between 50 and 59 years old with acute or convalescent COVID-19. The chain joins TRBV5-1 to TRBJ2-7, with D possibly TRBD2 on 5 matching bases. Material for sequencing was peripheral blood. The CDR3 sequence is CASSLSGIYEQYF. The CDR3 coding sequence is TGCGCCAGCAGCTTGTCCGGGATCTACGAGCAGTACTTC.